This note documents a single T cell receptor (beta chain) sequence. This entry is derived from a study of blood T cell repertoires in COVID-19. Turning to the study itself: Researchers got acute and convalescent COVID-19 samples from the United States, Italy and Spain. PBMCs, B-cell-depleted T cells, or T cells provided the cDNA or gDNA that made up the material.

This CDR3 contains 18 residues. V lost 5 bases, J lost 0 bases, and 13 bases stayed unmatched. In germline, CDR1 is MRHNA, CDR2 SNTAGT. TCRdb keeps only in-frame clones here, not all; method: immunoSEQ multiplex PCR. The data contain a few hundred thousand clones, 70% to 90% of them singletons. The rearrangement uses TRBV6-4 and TRBJ2-1; 7 bases are a match to TRBD1. Input material: peripheral blood. The source is a human donor in a cohort sampled during active COVID-19. The DNA for the CDR3 is TGTGCCAGCAGTCAAACGTTCCGGACAGGTTCCTCCTACAATGAGCAGTTCTTC. Protein: CASSQTFRTGSSYNEQFF.